The clone carrying this TCR beta chain was seen only a few times. Its cognate antigen is unknown. The data belong to a study of cytomegalovirus exposure and HLA in healthy donors. For the study at large: Researchers previously reported finding some 110 million unique TCR beta sequences from about 170 million T cells.

Both 60 Vbeta primers and 13 Jbeta primers went into the PCR. The protocol was immunoSEQ multiplex PCR, while the TCRdb copy is restricted to in-frame clones and leaves out a portion. The data show more than 85,000 clones, 79% seen once. V lost 4 bases and J lost 5; bases outside the gene matches: 4. The length of the CDR3 is 14 residues. Germline loops: CDR1 SGHRS, CDR2 YFSETQ. General study findings and limits: Judged likely to be a sequencing artifact was a cluster of highly shared sequence variants. Researchers reportedly found TCR beta sequences accurately predicted most subjects' HLA-A and HLA-B alleles.

Input material: PBMCs. This sequence was found in a female donor in good health and CMV-seropositive. The rearrangement uses TRBV5-1 and TRBJ2-1; 9 nucleotides align to TRBD2. The CDR3 nucleotides are TGCGCCAGCAGCCCTGCTAGCGGGAACAATGAGCAGTTCTTC. Its translation: CASSPASGNNEQFF. The entire variable domain, with the rest obtained from reference TRBV5-1 and TRBJ2-1, is as follows: KAGVTQTPRYLIKTRGQQVTLSCSPISGHRSVSWYQQTPGQGLQFLFEYFSETQRNKGNFPGRFSGRQFSNSRSEMNVSTLELGDSALYLCASSPASGNNEQFFGPGTRLTVL.